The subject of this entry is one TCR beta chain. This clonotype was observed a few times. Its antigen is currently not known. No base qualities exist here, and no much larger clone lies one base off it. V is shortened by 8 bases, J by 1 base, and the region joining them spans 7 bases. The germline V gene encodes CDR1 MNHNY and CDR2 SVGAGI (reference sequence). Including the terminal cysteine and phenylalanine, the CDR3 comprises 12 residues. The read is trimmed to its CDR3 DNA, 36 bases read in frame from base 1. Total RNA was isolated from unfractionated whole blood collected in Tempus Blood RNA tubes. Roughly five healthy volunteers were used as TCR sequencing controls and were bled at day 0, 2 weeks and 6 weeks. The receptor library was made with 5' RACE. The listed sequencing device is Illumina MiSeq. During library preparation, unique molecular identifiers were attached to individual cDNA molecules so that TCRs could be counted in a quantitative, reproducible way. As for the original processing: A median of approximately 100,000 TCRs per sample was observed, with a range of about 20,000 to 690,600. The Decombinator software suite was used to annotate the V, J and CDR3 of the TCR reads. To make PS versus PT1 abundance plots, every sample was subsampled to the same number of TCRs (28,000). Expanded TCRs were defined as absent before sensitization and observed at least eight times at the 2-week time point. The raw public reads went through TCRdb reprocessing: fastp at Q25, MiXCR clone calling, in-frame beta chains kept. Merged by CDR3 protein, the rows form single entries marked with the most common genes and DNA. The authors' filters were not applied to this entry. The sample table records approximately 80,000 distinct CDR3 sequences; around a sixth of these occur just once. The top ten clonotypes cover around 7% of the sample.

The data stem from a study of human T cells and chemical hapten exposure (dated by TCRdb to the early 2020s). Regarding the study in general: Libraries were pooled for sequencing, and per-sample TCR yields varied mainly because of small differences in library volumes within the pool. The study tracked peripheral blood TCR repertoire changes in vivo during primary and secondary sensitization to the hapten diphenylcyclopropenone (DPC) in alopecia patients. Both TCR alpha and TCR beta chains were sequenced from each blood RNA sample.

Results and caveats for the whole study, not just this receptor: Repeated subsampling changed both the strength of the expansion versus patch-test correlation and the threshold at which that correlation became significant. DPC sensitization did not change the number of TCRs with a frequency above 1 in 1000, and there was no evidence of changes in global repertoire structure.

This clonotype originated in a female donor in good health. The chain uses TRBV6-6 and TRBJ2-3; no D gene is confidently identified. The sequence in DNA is TGTGCCAGCGGTGCCGGCACAGATACGCAGTATTTT. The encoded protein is CASGAGTDTQYF.